The T cell receptor (beta chain) under discussion was sequenced for a study of T cell responses to AZD1222 COVID-19 vaccine (dated by TCRdb to about 2021). Regarding the study in general: AZD1222 recipients given second doses at about 4 weeks or at about 12 weeks were pooled, since spike-specific TCR depth and breadth were not found to differ between the two schedules. Trial participants were enrolled into age subgroups of 18-55, 56-69 and 70-plus years, which contained 148, 28 and 57 TCR-sequenced participants, respectively. TCR sequencing covered 233 trial participants: 200 to 220 given two doses of AZD1222 and 26 given two doses of MenACWY control vaccine. Results and caveats for the whole study, not just this receptor: Most participants were white British and females outnumbered males, and the authors suggested that clonal diversity may have been underestimated. In the small 56-69-year group, the increase in depth fell short of significance, most likely because of low power. Conclusions about previously exposed vaccinees are limited because only five to seven AZD1222 recipients were SARS-CoV-2 seropositive at baseline. No day 14 peak-response samples were available, so repertoires were characterized only after the peak T cell response. Spike-specific TCR breadth and depth rose significantly after two AZD1222 doses compared with day 0 and with MenACWY recipients. The vaccine-associated CD4 TCRs covered the entire spike protein, and the dominant responses fell in regions 160-218 and 743-854. Nearly half of unique spike-specific TCRs reportedly recognized epitopes outside regions mutated in the B.1.351 and B.1.1.7 variants.

The CDR3 regions of human TCRbeta chains were analyzed by immunosequencing. For the original study's pipeline: Repertoire TCRs were matched against a reference library of SARS-CoV-2-specific TCRs generated with the MIRA antigen-specificity platform. Breadth was defined as the fraction of unique TCRs that were SARS-CoV-2-associated, and depth was defined as the fraction of total T cells that were SARS-CoV-2-associated. Using the MIRA data, each spike-specific TCR was mapped to the spike region that the TCR reacts to and placed in a CD4 or CD8 class. Log10-transformed breadth and depth values were compared by one-way ANOVA with Sidak's multiple comparisons tests. TCRdb took over this immuneACCESS table, retaining in-frame rearrangements with V and J assigned. Such tables are incomplete; in checked studies, under half of the missing clones stem from an unresolved V gene, and the remainder is unexplained. V and J calls and clone size come straight from that table; D and trimming were deduced from the DNA. The sample table lists 100,000 to 150,000 clones, more than 85% of them with a count of one. The top ten clones comprise roughly 9.8% of the sample.

As encoded in the germline V gene, CDR1 is SNHLY while CDR2 is FYNNEI. From the cysteine through the phenylalanine, the CDR3 covers 11 amino acids. Just the 33-base CDR3 DNA is kept, in frame starting at base 1. V gives up 10 bases and J gives up 4 bases, and the segment between their germline ends measures 11 bases. With respect to this clone: The antigen it binds to is not known. Per-nucleotide qualities are absent, and no much larger clonotype sits a single base away.

The sample's time point, from its label and the paper: baseline before first vaccination. Vaccinee samples were obtained from the UK trials COV001 and COV002, which included a single-blind randomized controlled phase 2/3 trial of AZD1222 (ChAdOx1 nCoV-19) in healthy adults. Trial participant PBMC samples were collected at day 0 and day 28 after the second dose for TCRbeta chain sequencing. Sample: peripheral blood, taken on day 0 of AZD1222 vaccination. The receptor was derived from an adult in good health. In this chain, TRBV2 is recombined with TRBJ2-7; the D segment could be TRBD2, given 6 matching bases. The DNA reads as follows: TGTGCCATCCGGAGGGAATACGAGCAGTACTTC. This yields the protein CAIRREYEQYF.